The sequence of this TCR beta chain was determined in a study of T cells of healthy individuals. This clonotype was counted only a few times. The germline CDR1 and CDR2 sequences are DFQATT and SNEGSKA (reference sequence). With 6 bases clipped from V and 8 bases from J, the junction kept 7 bases outside the gene matches. CDR3 length: 12 residues. TCRdb ran MiXCR on the 5' RACE reads and lists one entry per CDR3 protein. The table shows 85,000 to 100,000 distinct CDR3 sequences, with roughly 18% occurring only once. The clonotype originates from a human donor in good health. V and J are TRBV20-1 and TRBJ1-1; 9 bases fit TRBD1. In DNA form, the CDR3 reads TGCAGTGCCTGGACAGGGGATGCAGAAGCTTTCTTT. This sequence encodes CSAWTGDAEAFF.